What follows are 19 T cell receptor beta chains derived from one specimen sequenced in a study of blood T cell repertoires in COVID-19. The method was immunoSEQ multiplex PCR; TCRdb's version includes in-frame clones alone and lacks a portion of them. In the table there are around 140,000 clones, 75% to 85% of which are singletons. The sequenced sample was peripheral blood. Receptors were obtained from a man aged 55 to 70 with active or convalescent COVID-19.

J is TRBJ1-1 and V is TRBV5-1, with D tentatively TRBD1 (6 bases). CDR3 size: 15 residues. The ends were cut back, 4 bases at V and 1 base at J, with 14 bases in the middle. Looked up from germline, CDR1 is SGHRS and CDR2 is YFSETQ. The DNA for the CDR3 is TGCGCCAGCAGCCCCTACCCGGGACAGAACACTGAAGCTTTCTTT. Translating it yields CASSPYPGQNTEAFF. The full variable domain, completed using reference TRBV5-1 and TRBJ1-1, is KAGVTQTPRYLIKTRGQQVTLSCSPISGHRSVSWYQQTPGQGLQFLFEYFSETQRNKGNFPGRFSGRQFSNSRSEMNVSTLELGDSALYLCASSPYPGQNTEAFFGQGTRLTVV.

The chain couples TRBV2 to TRBJ1-2; no reliable D call. The CDR3 has 13 residues. V lost 7 bases, J lost 5 bases, and 14 bases lay in between. Germline-derived CDR1 and CDR2 are SNHLY and FYNNEI. CDR3 DNA: TGTGCCAGCACCCAAACGGGGTTATATGGCTACACCTTC. Amino acid sequence: CASTQTGLYGYTF.

This clone has just one count. J is TRBJ1-1 and V is TRBV4-3, with TRBD1 as a possible D gene (6 bases). Germline CDR1 and CDR2: LGHNA and YSLEER. CDR3 length equals 17 residues. V was trimmed by 1 base and J by 2 bases, leaving 17 bases between them. The CDR3 region is CASSQGGGGGPNTEAFF. The CDR3 nucleotides read TGCGCCAGCAGCCAAGGGGGAGGCGGGGGGCCTAACACTGAAGCTTTCTTT.

The rearrangement uses TRBV18 and TRBJ1-1; 9 nucleotides match TRBD1. CDR1 and CDR2 (germline): KGHSH, LQKENI. The V segment lost 6 bases and the J segment 1 base; nucleotides outside the gene matches: 9. This CDR3 is built from 16 residues. The CDR3 region is CASSPWDRASNTEAFF. The CDR3 bases are TGTGCCAGCTCCCCTTGGGACAGGGCCTCGAACACTGAAGCTTTCTTT. Combining the CDR3 with reference TRBV18 and TRBJ1-1 gives the whole variable domain NAGVMQNPRHLVRRRGQEARLRCSPMKGHSHVYWYRQLPEEGLKFMVYLQKENIIDESGMPKERFSAEFPKEGPSILRIQQVVRGDSAAYFCASSPWDRASNTEAFFGQGTRLTVV.

The V call is TRBV10-1, the J call TRBJ1-3; D is perhaps TRBD1 (6 bases). The V and J ends lost 5 bases and 0 bases respectively, with 11 bases between them. The V gene's germline CDR1 is WNHNN and CDR2 SYGVQD (reference sequence). CDR3 length equals 15 residues. The CDR3, as DNA: TGCGCCAGCAGTCCCGACAGGAGCTCTGGAAACACCATATATTTT. Amino acids: CASSPDRSSGNTIYF.

The chain joins TRBV5-1 to TRBJ1-1; D is unclear. This CDR3 contains 15 residues. V shed 4 bases and J shed 5 bases, with 18 bases lying between them. The germline gives CDR1 SGHRS, CDR2 YFSETQ. The CDR3 here is CASSLSAAAGTEAFF. The CDR3 nucleotides read TGCGCCAGCAGCCTTTCGGCCGCCGCGGGAACTGAAGCTTTCTTT.

V and J are TRBV5-6 and TRBJ1-6; maybe TRBD1 (5 bases). V lost 5 bases and J 7 bases, leaving 13 bases between the germline ends. Per germline, CDR1 SGHDT and CDR2 YYEEEE. There are 14 residues in the CDR3. CDR3 coding DNA: TGTGCCAGCAGGTGGGCAGGGCGGAATTCACCCCTCCACTTT. As protein: CASRWAGRNSPLHF. The variable domain in full, completed from reference TRBV5-6 and TRBJ1-6, reads DAGVTQSPTHLIKTRGQQVTLRCSPKSGHDTVSWYQQALGQGPQFIFQYYEEEERQRGNFPDRFSGHQFPNYSSELNVNALLLGDSALYLCASRWAGRNSPLHFGNGTRLTVT.

V and J are TRBV7-2 and TRBJ2-7, with TRBD2 matching 10 bases. The V segment lost 4 bases and the J segment 0 bases; nucleotides outside the gene matches: 3. Germline values: CDR1 SGHTA, CDR2 FQGNSA. CDR3 size: 15 residues. CDR3 sequence reads: CASSSSGGSSYEQYF. The CDR3 nucleotides are TGTGCCAGCAGCTCTAGCGGGGGAAGCTCCTACGAGCAGTACTTC.

This chain joins TRBV25-1 and TRBJ2-3, with 9 positions matching TRBD2. After removal of 5 bases from V and 4 bases from J, the junction contained 4 bases not matched to a gene. The CDR3 loop spans 14 amino acids. Per germline, CDR1 MGHDK and CDR2 SYGVNS. CDR3 coding DNA: TGTGCCAGCAGTAGCGGGGGGCACGCAGATACGCAGTATTTT. Protein sequence: CASSSGGHADTQYF.

The CDR3 nucleotides are TGTGCCAGCAGCTTCAACGGGATAAAGGTTGGCGAGCAGTACGTC. It codes for CASSFNGIKVGEQYV. This rearrangement joins TRBV11-2 to TRBJ2-7, with D possibly TRBD2 on 5 matching bases. Germline CDR1 reads SGHAT; CDR2 reads FQNNGV. The CDR3 spans 15 residues. The V end was cut by 3 bases, the J end by 6 bases, with 18 bases between.

This clone appeared a single time. The chain combines TRBV7-2 with TRBJ2-6; possibly TRBD2 for D (6 bases). The CDR3 contains 15 residues. Between the trimmed V and J ends, which lost 3 bases and 0 bases, there was a span of 6 bases. Germline V CDR1 and CDR2: SGHTA, FQGNSA. As DNA, the CDR3 is TGTGCCAGCAGCTTGGGGGGCTCTGGGGCCAACGTCCTGACTTTC. Translation: CASSLGGSGANVLTF.

The chain links TRBV19 to TRBJ2-7; no reliable D call. V was trimmed by 6 bases and J by 3 bases, leaving 18 bases between them. CDR3 length: 15 amino acids. CDR1 is LNHDA, CDR2 SQIVND, per germline (reference sequence). In DNA, the CDR3 is TGTGCCAGTAGCGACTGGCGCCTCGGCCACTACGAGCAGTACTTC. It encodes CASSDWRLGHYEQYF. Variable domain in full (rest from reference TRBV19 and TRBJ2-7): DGGITQSPKYLFRKEGQNVTLSCEQNLNHDAMYWYRQDPGQGLRLIYYSQIVNDFQKGDIAEGYSVSREKKESFPLTVTSAQKNPTAFYLCASSDWRLGHYEQYFGPGTRLTVT.

This chain uses TRBV6-2 or TRBV6-3 with TRBJ2-5; 7 positions match TRBD1. The CDR3 has 14 residues. Germline V lookup: CDR1 MNHEY, CDR2 SVGEGT. The junction had 4 bases not matched to a gene; V was cut back by 2 bases and J by 4 bases. In DNA form, the CDR3 reads TGTGCCAGCAGTTACGTGGGACAGTCAGAGACCCAGTACTTC. This codes for CASSYVGQSETQYF.

The V call is TRBV9, the J call TRBJ2-5; 7 positions agree with TRBD1. V shed 0 bases, J shed 4 bases, and the junction held 6 bases outside the gene matches. Looked up from germline, CDR1 is SGDLS and CDR2 is YYNGEE. The CDR3 is 15 amino acids. CDR3 DNA sequence: TGTGCCAGCAGCGTAGGACAGGGCAAGGGAGAGACCCAGTACTTC. Its translation is CASSVGQGKGETQYF.

CDR3 amino acids: CASKELATSSYNEQFF. For the CDR3, the DNA is TGTGCCAGTAAGGAGCTAGCGACTAGCTCCTACAATGAGCAGTTCTTC. The genes are TRBV19 and TRBJ2-1; tentative D call: TRBD2 (6 bases). The CDR3 consists of 16 residues. Germline V gene sequence: CDR1 LNHDA, CDR2 SQIVND (reference sequence). Trimming pared 7 bases from V and 0 bases from J, leaving 16 bases between.

V and J are TRBV9 and TRBJ2-1; 7 bases are shared with TRBD2. This CDR3 spans 16 amino acids. The junction had 9 bases not matched to a gene; V was cut back by 6 bases and J by 0 bases. CDR1 is SGDLS and CDR2 is YYNGEE in the germline V gene. The CDR3 sequence is CASTKFGTTSYNEQFF. The CDR3 bases are TGTGCCAGCACCAAATTTGGGACTACCTCCTACAATGAGCAGTTCTTC.

The V and J genes are TRBV9 and TRBJ2-2, with 13 bases lining up with TRBD2. This CDR3 spans 18 amino acids. Germline assignment: CDR1 SGDLS and CDR2 YYNGEE. V gave up 4 bases and J gave up 1 base; unmatched junction bases: 7. The CDR3 DNA sequence: TGTGCCAGCAGCTTACCGGGACTAGCGGGAATGAACACCGGGGAGCTGTTTTTT. Its translation is CASSLPGLAGMNTGELFF.

V usage is TRBV7-2 and J usage is TRBJ2-6; D not resolved. The CDR3 contains 16 residues. Germline values: CDR1 SGHTA, CDR2 FQGNSA. The V and J ends lost 5 bases and 2 bases respectively, with 13 bases between them. As DNA, the CDR3 is TGTGCCAGCAGCCCGCGATTGGGCGCTGGGGCCAACGTCCTGACTTTC. Its translation: CASSPRLGAGANVLTF. Supplemented by reference TRBV7-2 and TRBJ2-6, the full variable domain reads GAGVSQSPSNKVTEKGKDVELRCDPISGHTALYWYRQSLGQGLEFLIYFQGNSAPDKSGLPSDRFSAERTGGSVSTLTIQRTQQEDSAVYLCASSPRLGAGANVLTFGAGSRLTVL.

The V call is TRBV6-5, the J call TRBJ1-4; possible D gene TRBD1, 5 bases. The CDR3 totals 15 residues. Germline CDR1 is MNHEY and CDR2 is SVGAGI. The V gene lost 5 bases and the J gene lost 8 bases, with 18 bases spanning the gap. The CDR3 nucleotides read TGTGCCAGCAGTCTCTCTGGGGGGGTTACGGAAAAACTGTTTTTT. This translates into CASSLSGGVTEKLFF.